This TCR beta chain was identified in a study of CD8 T cells in Susac syndrome. Germline CDR1 is LNHNV and CDR2 is YYDKDF (reference sequence). The CDR3 is 16 amino acids. V was clipped by 0 bases and J by 3 bases, with 15 bases between them. Reverse transcription of roughly 0.5 to 1 ug RNA was carried out with random hexamers. TCRdb processed the immunoSEQ multiplex PCR reads anew with MiXCR; each CDR3 protein has one entry. The top ten clones hold 0.099% of a sample with about 180,000 distinct CDR3 sequences, just under 95% of them seen once. This TCR was sampled from a human donor with Susac syndrome. Sequences were obtained from CD4+ T cells from PBMCs. The rearrangement uses TRBV15 and TRBJ2-7; the D is unclear. CDR3: CATSRDLSGTIYEQYF. As DNA, the CDR3 is TGTGCCACCAGCAGAGATCTTTCGGGCACCATCTACGAGCAGTACTTC.